These 28 T cell receptor beta chains were all obtained from the same sample, sequenced in a study of blood T cell repertoires in COVID-19. Assay: immunoSEQ multiplex PCR; the TCRdb copy retains only in-frame clones and omits some. The table shows approximately 180,000 clones, with 70% to 80% occurring only once. Material for sequencing was PBMCs or T cells enriched from blood (not recorded which). These receptors were taken from a woman aged 50 to 60 who had recovered from COVID-19.

The CDR3 spells CASRPSPGQSTDTQYF. CDR3 DNA sequence: TGTGCCAGCAGACCTTCACCGGGACAGAGCACAGATACGCAGTATTTT. The chain couples TRBV28 to TRBJ2-3; 7 bases match TRBD1. Germline V gene data show CDR1 as MDHEN and CDR2 as SYDVKM. J lost 0 bases, V lost 6 bases, and 9 bases had no gene match. This CDR3 has 16 residues.

The rearrangement uses TRBV28 and TRBJ2-7; 10 bases match TRBD2. Germline-derived CDR1 and CDR2 are MDHEN and SYDVKM. The CDR3 loop spans 15 amino acids. Unmatched junction bases numbered 5, after V lost 4 bases and J lost 2 bases. The CDR3 DNA reads TGTGCCAGCAGTTCCCCTAGCGGGGGTACCTACGAGCAGTACTTC. Translation: CASSSPSGGTYEQYF.

The chain recombines TRBV6-5 with TRBJ2-7; perhaps TRBD1 as D (6 bases). The V end was cut by 5 bases, the J end by 3 bases, with 11 bases between. Germline loops: CDR1 MNHEY, CDR2 SVGAGI. The CDR3 runs to 13 residues. CDR3 sequence reads: CASSPTRGYEQYF. The CDR3, as DNA: TGTGCCAGCAGTCCCACCAGGGGCTACGAGCAGTACTTC.

This chain links TRBV29-1 with TRBJ1-1; possibly TRBD1 for D (5 bases). This CDR3 contains 12 residues. V gave up 1 base and J gave up 10 bases, with 13 bases separating them. In germline, CDR1 is SQVTM, CDR2 ANQGSEA. The CDR3 protein is CSVEVTRGGAFF. Here the CDR3 DNA reads TGCAGCGTTGAAGTTACGCGGGGGGGAGCTTTCTTT.

DNA of the CDR3: TGTGCCAGCTCACCGGGACAGCTAGACTACGAGCAGTACTTC. Its protein product is CASSPGQLDYEQYF. This rearrangement joins TRBV18 to TRBJ2-7; 7 bases fit TRBD1. The junction had 5 bases not matched to a gene; V was cut back by 3 bases and J by 3 bases. Germline loops: CDR1 KGHSH, CDR2 LQKENI. The CDR3 sequence is 14 residues long.

The table lists this clone with a few counts. The chain employs TRBV4-3 and TRBJ2-2, with unresolved D. With 1 base removed from V and 4 bases from J, the gap between germline ends came to 19 bases. The CDR3 has 18 residues. Germline-derived CDR1 and CDR2 are LGHNA and YSLEER. CDR3 protein: CASSQVSPSVGGTGELFF. DNA for the CDR3: TGCGCCAGCAGCCAAGTGTCCCCTAGTGTTGGTGGCACCGGGGAGCTGTTTTTT.

The rearrangement links TRBV5-1 to TRBJ2-1; 12 bases align to TRBD2. Germline V CDR1 and CDR2: SGHRS, YFSETQ. Unmatched junction bases numbered 7, after V lost 3 bases and J lost 6 bases. The CDR3 runs 16 residues. The CDR3 sequence is CASSSRTSGTGNEQFF. The CDR3 DNA reads as TGCGCCAGCAGCTCGAGGACTAGCGGGACTGGCAATGAGCAGTTCTTC.

The chain uses TRBV9 and TRBJ1-3; 9 bases fit TRBD1. The V gene's germline CDR1 is SGDLS and CDR2 YYNGEE. This CDR3 contains 15 residues. Trimming took 4 bases from V and 4 from J; bases not matched to a gene: 6. The CDR3 sequence is CASSTTGTGGNTIYF. The CDR3 region has the DNA TGTGCCAGCAGCACAACCGGGACAGGGGGAAACACCATATATTTT. The complete variable domain, with remaining parts taken from reference TRBV9 and TRBJ1-3, reads DSGVTQTPKHLITATGQRVTLRCSPRSGDLSVYWYQQSLDQGLQFLIQYYNGEERAKGNILERFSAQQFPDLHSELNLSSLELGDSALYFCASSTTGTGGNTIYFGEGSWLTVV.

J is TRBJ2-5 and V is TRBV28; perhaps TRBD2 as D (6 bases). V was cut by 3 bases and J by 6 bases, with 29 bases left in between. Germline lookup yields CDR1 MDHEN and CDR2 SYDVKM. This CDR3 is built from 19 residues. CDR3 sequence (DNA): TGTGCCAGCAGTTTCATTACTGGGCCCAGGGAGGTCGGATTAAAGACCCAGTACTTC. This encodes CASSFITGPREVGLKTQYF.

The chain is built from TRBV18 and TRBJ1-1, with 7 nucleotides matching TRBD1. The V segment lost 5 bases and the J segment 3 bases; nucleotides outside the gene matches: 9. The CDR3 consists of 15 residues. The germline gives CDR1 KGHSH, CDR2 LQKENI. CDR3 in amino acids: CASSSRQGMDTEAFF. The DNA for the CDR3 is TGTGCCAGCTCATCTCGACAGGGAATGGACACTGAAGCTTTCTTT.

Remarks on this clone: One end of the junction fails to match germline, which may point to a read error. The gene calls are TRBV30 and TRBJ1-6; 7 nucleotides agree with TRBD1. Germline loops: CDR1 GTSNPN, CDR2 SVGIG (reference sequence). This CDR3 is 15 amino acids long. The CDR3 coding sequence is TGTGCTTGGATCATAGGGGGCACGAATAATTCACCCCTCCACTTT. Translation: CAWIIGGTNNSPLHF. Based on the CDR3 plus reference TRBV30 and TRBJ1-6, the full variable domain is SQTIHQWPATLVQPVGSPLSLECTVEGTSNPNLYWYRQAAGRGLQLLFYSVGIGQISSEVPQNLSASRPQDRQFILSSKKLLLSDSGFYLCAWIIGGTNNSPLHFGNGTRLTVT.

As to this clone: This same CDR3 is encoded by further DNA sequences in the sample. The V call is TRBV7-3, the J call TRBJ1-1; D gene unclear. The CDR3 length is 13 residues. Germline CDR1 and CDR2: SGHTA and FQGTGA. V lost 2 bases and J 1 base, leaving 5 bases between the germline ends. CDR3 loop: CASSLGQNTEAFF. CDR3 DNA sequence: TGTGCCAGCAGCTTAGGGCAGAACACTGAAGCTTTCTTT.

The V gene is TRBV7-9, the J gene TRBJ2-7; a possible D gene is TRBD1 (7 bases). Per the germline V gene, CDR1 is SEHNR and CDR2 is FQNEAQ (reference sequence). Trimming pared 1 base from V and 1 base from J, leaving 17 bases between. The CDR3 is 17 amino acids. The CDR3 DNA follows: TGTGCCAGCAGCTTAGGGCCGACAGGGACTCGTTCCTACGAGCAGTACTTC. Its protein is CASSLGPTGTRSYEQYF.

The chain employs TRBV5-1 and TRBJ2-3; D unclear. This CDR3 region has 13 residues. V was cut by 4 bases and J by 1 base, with 7 bases left in between. Germline V gene data show CDR1 as SGHRS and CDR2 as YFSETQ. This chain's CDR3 is CASSHSGTDTQYF. Written as DNA, the CDR3 is TGCGCCAGCAGCCACTCGGGCACAGATACGCAGTATTTT.

This clone appeared once. The V call is TRBV5-8, the J call TRBJ1-2; 9 bases align to TRBD1. The V gene end was trimmed by 3 bases and the J gene end by 7 bases; junction bases not matched to a gene: 10. Per germline, CDR1 SGHTS and CDR2 YDEGEE. The CDR3 is 15 residues long. The CDR3 is CASSWGDREIAGYTF. CDR3 in DNA: TGTGCCAGCAGCTGGGGGGACAGGGAAATTGCTGGCTACACCTTC. The whole variable domain, remainder taken from reference TRBV5-8 and TRBJ1-2, is EAGVTQSPTHLIKTRGQQATLRCSPISGHTSVYWYQQALGLGLQFLLWYDEGEERNRGNFPPRFSGRQFPNYSSELNVNALELEDSALYLCASSWGDREIAGYTFGSGTRLTVV.

CDR3 loop: CASSRLGGGIHEQYF. The CDR3 region has the DNA TGTGCCAGCAGCCGACTGGGGGGAGGGATCCACGAGCAGTACTTC. The rearrangement links TRBV14 to TRBJ2-7; 7 positions match TRBD2. After removal of 4 bases from V and 5 bases from J, the junction contained 11 bases not matched to a gene. The CDR3 has 15 amino acids. CDR1 is SGHDN and CDR2 is FVKESK in the germline V gene. The full variable domain, its missing parts supplied by reference TRBV14 and TRBJ2-7, is EAGVTQFPSHSVIEKGQTVTLRCDPISGHDNLYWYRRVMGKEIKFLLHFVKESKQDESGMPNNRFLAERTGGTYSTLKVQPAELEDSGVYFCASSRLGGGIHEQYFGPGTRLTVT.

V gene TRBV12-3 or TRBV12-4 combines with J gene TRBJ2-7, with 9 bases identical to TRBD1. The CDR3 spans 12 residues. V lost 6 bases and J lost 3; bases outside the gene matches: 0. The CDR3 sequence is CASRTGGYEQYF. In DNA form, the CDR3 reads TGTGCCAGCAGGACAGGGGGCTACGAGCAGTACTTC.

The chain recombines TRBV30 with TRBJ2-1, with TRBD2 as a possible D gene (5 bases). In germline, CDR1 is GTSNPN, CDR2 SVGIG (reference sequence). This CDR3 has 13 amino acids. The V and J ends lost 1 base and 2 bases respectively, with 6 bases between them. The CDR3 region has the DNA TGTGCCTGGAGTGGCGGGCCCTACAATGAGCAGTTCTTC. Its translation is CAWSGGPYNEQFF.

The V call is TRBV29-1, the J call TRBJ1-1; TRBD1 matches at 9 bases. The CDR3 is made up of 13 amino acids. Germline-derived CDR1 and CDR2 are SQVTM and ANQGSEA. After removal of 7 bases from V and 2 bases from J, the junction contained 5 bases not matched to a gene. This CDR3 is CSAPGQGNTEAFF. The DNA for the CDR3 is TGCAGCGCCCCGGGACAGGGAAACACTGAAGCTTTCTTT. The full variable domain, with the rest looked up from reference TRBV29-1 and TRBJ1-1, is SAVISQKPSRDICQRGTSLTIQCQVDSQVTMMFWYRQQPGQSLTLIATANQGSEATYESGFVIDKFPISRPNLTFSTLTVSNMSPEDSSIYLCSAPGQGNTEAFFGQGTRLTVV.

This clone is a singleton in its sample. CDR3 DNA: TGTGCCAGCACCAAAGGGGGCCTAGCGGGCACCTACGAGCAGTACTTC. It codes for CASTKGGLAGTYEQYF. The rearrangement links TRBV28 to TRBJ2-7; weak D call: TRBD2 (8 bases). Germline CDR1 MDHEN, CDR2 SYDVKM. Deletions cut 7 bases from V and 2 bases from J, with 21 bases between. The CDR3 has 16 amino acids.

J is TRBJ1-5 and V is TRBV6-5, with 7 nucleotides matching TRBD1. V lost 6 bases and J lost 3; bases outside the gene matches: 8. The germline V gene has CDR1 MNHEY and CDR2 SVGAGI. This CDR3 is 15 amino acids long. Here the CDR3 reads CASSPWTGDNQPQHF. In DNA, the CDR3 is TGTGCCAGCAGCCCATGGACAGGTGACAATCAGCCCCAGCATTTT.

This rearrangement joins TRBV24-1 to TRBJ2-5; unclear D gene. Trimming took off 4 bases at V and 5 bases at J, with 19 bases between the two ends. The CDR3 contains 16 residues. Germline CDR1 KGHDR, CDR2 SFDVKD. This CDR3 is CATSDGSGTSVETQYF. CDR3 DNA: TGTGCCACCAGTGACGGGTCGGGTACTTCAGTGGAGACCCAGTACTTC.

The chain joins TRBV19 to TRBJ2-5, with 11 bases aligning to TRBD2. The germline V gene encodes CDR1 LNHDA and CDR2 SQIVND (reference sequence). The CDR3 contains 16 residues. J was trimmed by 2 bases and V by 5 bases; bases with no gene match: 7. The CDR3 is CASSVPGLAAQETQYF. The DNA for the CDR3 is TGTGCCAGTAGTGTACCGGGACTAGCGGCACAAGAGACCCAGTACTTC.

The CDR3 region is CASRQSGRSSYNEQFF. In DNA form, the CDR3 reads TGTGCCAGCAGACAGAGCGGAAGGAGCTCCTACAATGAGCAGTTCTTC. This sequence joins TRBV25-1 and TRBJ2-1, with TRBD2 as a possible D gene (5 bases). Trimming pared 6 bases from V and 0 bases from J, leaving 15 bases between. CDR1 MGHDK and CDR2 SYGVNS come from the germline V gene. This CDR3 has 16 amino acids.

For this clone: Other nucleotide sequences in the sample specify the same CDR3. The chain employs TRBV7-9 and TRBJ2-1; 9 nucleotides align to TRBD2. The junction had 0 bases not matched to a gene; V was cut back by 1 base and J by 2 bases. This CDR3 has 15 amino acids. Germline CDR1 SEHNR, CDR2 FQNEAQ (reference sequence). The CDR3 reads CASSLVAGAYNEQFF. CDR3 nucleotides: TGTGCCAGCAGCTTAGTAGCGGGAGCCTACAATGAGCAGTTCTTC.

The chain employs TRBV27 and TRBJ2-1; unclear D gene. V was clipped by 8 bases and J by 1 base, with 9 bases between them. The CDR3 loop spans 13 amino acids. Germline CDR1 reads MNHEY; CDR2 reads SMNVEV (reference sequence). This CDR3 reads CASSPGSYNEQFF. For the CDR3, the DNA is TGTGCCAGCTCCCCAGGATCCTACAATGAGCAGTTCTTC.

The V gene is TRBV7-2, the J gene TRBJ2-7; 10 bases align to TRBD2. The CDR3 length is 15 residues. Trimming cost V 6 bases and J 0 bases; bases outside gene matches: 5. From germline, CDR1 is SGHTA and CDR2 FQGNSA. The CDR3 is CASRATSGNSYEQYF. CDR3 DNA: TGTGCCAGCAGGGCAACTAGCGGGAACTCCTACGAGCAGTACTTC.

This clone is a singleton in its sample. The chain employs TRBV6-5 and TRBJ2-7; D remains unclear. Germline lookup yields CDR1 MNHEY and CDR2 SVGAGI. The CDR3 loop spans 14 amino acids. The V end lost 5 bases, the J end lost 0 bases, and 11 bases lay between the germline ends. The chain's CDR3 is CASSTARSSYEQYF. DNA for the CDR3: TGTGCCAGCAGTACTGCTAGGAGCTCCTACGAGCAGTACTTC.